The entry that follows covers one T cell receptor (beta chain) sequence. The sample originates from a study of PD-1 blockade in classical Hodgkin lymphoma. The V end was cut by 5 bases, the J end by 5 bases, with 16 bases between. Germline V lookup: CDR1 SNHLY, CDR2 FYNNEI. The length of the CDR3 is 15 residues. The assay was immunoSEQ multiplex PCR, and TCRdb's table has in-frame clones only and misses some. The sample lists about 90,000 clones; 90% were seen once. The time point is: cycle 4 day 1 (C4D1), after six to seven weeks of nivolumab. After autologous stem cell transplantation all patients relapsed, and prior brentuximab vedotin exposure differed between cohorts.

This sample comprised peripheral blood mononuclear cells (PBMCs), obtained before the fourth cycle of nivolumab. The chain uses TRBV2 and TRBJ1-3; no clear D gene. The TCR originated in a human donor with classical Hodgkin lymphoma. CDR3 sequence reads: CASSFLSRTRNTIYF. The DNA of the CDR3 is TGTGCCAGCAGTTTTTTAAGCAGGACCAGAAACACCATATATTTT.